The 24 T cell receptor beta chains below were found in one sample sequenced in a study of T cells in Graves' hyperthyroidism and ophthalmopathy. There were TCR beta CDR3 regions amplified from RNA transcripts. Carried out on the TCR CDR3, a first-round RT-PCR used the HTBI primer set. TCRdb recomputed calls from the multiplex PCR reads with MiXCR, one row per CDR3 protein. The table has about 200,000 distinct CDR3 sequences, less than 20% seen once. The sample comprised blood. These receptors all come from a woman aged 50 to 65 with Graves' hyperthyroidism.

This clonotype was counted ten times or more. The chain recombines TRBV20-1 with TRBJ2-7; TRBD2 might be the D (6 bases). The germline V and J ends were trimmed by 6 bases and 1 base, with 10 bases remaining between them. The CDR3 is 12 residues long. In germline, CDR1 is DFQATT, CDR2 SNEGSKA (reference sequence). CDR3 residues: CSANRESYEQYF. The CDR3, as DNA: TGCAGTGCGAACCGGGAGTCCTACGAGCAGTACTTC.

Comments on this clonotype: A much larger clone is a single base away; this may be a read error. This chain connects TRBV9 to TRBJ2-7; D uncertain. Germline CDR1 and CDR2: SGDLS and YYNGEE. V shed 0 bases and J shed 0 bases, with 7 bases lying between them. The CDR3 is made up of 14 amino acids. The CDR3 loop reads CASSVERFSYEQYF. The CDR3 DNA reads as TGTGCCAGCAGCGTAGAACGCTTCTCCTACGAGCAGTACTTC.

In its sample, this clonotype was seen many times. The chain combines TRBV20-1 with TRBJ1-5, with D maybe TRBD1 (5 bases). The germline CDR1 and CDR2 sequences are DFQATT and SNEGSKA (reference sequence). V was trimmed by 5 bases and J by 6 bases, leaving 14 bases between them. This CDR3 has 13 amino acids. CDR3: CSASAGVGQPQHF. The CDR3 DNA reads TGCAGTGCTTCCGCGGGGGTCGGTCAGCCCCAGCATTTT.

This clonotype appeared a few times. The CDR3 DNA follows: TGCGCCAGCAGCCAAGAGGGCGGGGGGACCACAGATACGCAGTATTTT. Translation: CASSQEGGGTTDTQYF. This rearrangement joins TRBV4-1 to TRBJ2-3; 8 bases align to TRBD2. J lost 2 bases, V lost 0 bases, and 4 bases had no gene match. CDR1 is MGHRA, CDR2 YSYEKL, per germline. There are 16 residues in the CDR3.

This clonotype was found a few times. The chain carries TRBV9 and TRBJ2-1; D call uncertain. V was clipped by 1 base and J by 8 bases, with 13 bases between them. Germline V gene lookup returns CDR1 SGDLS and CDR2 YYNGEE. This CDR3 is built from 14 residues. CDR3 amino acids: CASSVSGIIDEQFF. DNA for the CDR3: TGTGCCAGCAGCGTAAGTGGGATTATAGATGAGCAGTTCTTC.

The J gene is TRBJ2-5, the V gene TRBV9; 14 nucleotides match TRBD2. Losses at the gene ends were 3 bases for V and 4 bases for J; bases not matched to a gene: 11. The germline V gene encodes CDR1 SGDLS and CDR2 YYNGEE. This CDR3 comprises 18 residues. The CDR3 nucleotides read TGTGCCAGCAGCGCCGGGACTAGCGGGAGTTGGCAAGCAGAGACCCAGTACTTC. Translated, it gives CASSAGTSGSWQAETQYF.

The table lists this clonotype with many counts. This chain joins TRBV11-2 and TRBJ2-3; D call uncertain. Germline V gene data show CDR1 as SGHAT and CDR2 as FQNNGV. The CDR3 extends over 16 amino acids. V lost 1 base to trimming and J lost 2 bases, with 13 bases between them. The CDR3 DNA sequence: TGTGCCAGCAGCTTAGCGGGTTCGAGGCCCACAGATACGCAGTATTTT. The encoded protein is CASSLAGSRPTDTQYF.

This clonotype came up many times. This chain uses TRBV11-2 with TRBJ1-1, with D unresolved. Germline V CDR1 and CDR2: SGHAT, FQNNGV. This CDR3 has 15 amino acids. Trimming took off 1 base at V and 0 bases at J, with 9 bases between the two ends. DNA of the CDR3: TGTGCCAGCAGCTTAGTCGACCGGCTGAACACTGAAGCTTTCTTT. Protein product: CASSLVDRLNTEAFF.

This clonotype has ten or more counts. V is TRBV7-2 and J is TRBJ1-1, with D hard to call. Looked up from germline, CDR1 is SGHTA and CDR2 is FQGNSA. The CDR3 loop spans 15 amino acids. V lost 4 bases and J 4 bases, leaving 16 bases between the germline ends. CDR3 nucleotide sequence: TGTGCCAGCAGCTACGACTCGACGTTGACCACTGAAGCTTTCTTT. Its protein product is CASSYDSTLTTEAFF.

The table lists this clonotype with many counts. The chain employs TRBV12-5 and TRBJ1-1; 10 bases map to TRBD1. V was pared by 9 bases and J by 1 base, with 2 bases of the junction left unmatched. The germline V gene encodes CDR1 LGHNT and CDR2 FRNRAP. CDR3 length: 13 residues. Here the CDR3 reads CASGTGANTEAFF. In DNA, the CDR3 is TGTGCTAGCGGGACAGGGGCGAACACTGAAGCTTTCTTT.

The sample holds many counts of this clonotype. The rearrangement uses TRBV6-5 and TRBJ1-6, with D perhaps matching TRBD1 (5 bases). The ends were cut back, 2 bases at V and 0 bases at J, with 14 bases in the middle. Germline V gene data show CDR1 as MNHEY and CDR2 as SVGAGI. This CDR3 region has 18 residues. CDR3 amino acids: CASSYGRGASSYNSPLHF. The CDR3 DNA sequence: TGTGCCAGCAGTTACGGTCGGGGCGCGAGCTCCTATAATTCACCCCTCCACTTT.

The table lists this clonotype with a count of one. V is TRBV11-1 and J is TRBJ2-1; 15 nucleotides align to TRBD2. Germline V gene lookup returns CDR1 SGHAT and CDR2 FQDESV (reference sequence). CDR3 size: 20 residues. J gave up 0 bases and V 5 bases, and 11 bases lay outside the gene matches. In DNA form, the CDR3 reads TGTGCCAGCAGCCACAGCCTTGGGACTAGCGGGAGGTTCTCCTACAATGAGCAGTTCTTC. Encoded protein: CASSHSLGTSGRFSYNEQFF.

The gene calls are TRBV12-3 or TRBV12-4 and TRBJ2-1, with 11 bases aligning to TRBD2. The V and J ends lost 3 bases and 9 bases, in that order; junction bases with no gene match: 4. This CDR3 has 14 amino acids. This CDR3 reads CASSLTGTSGEQFF. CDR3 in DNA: TGTGCCAGCAGTTTGACCGGGACTAGCGGTGAGCAGTTCTTC.

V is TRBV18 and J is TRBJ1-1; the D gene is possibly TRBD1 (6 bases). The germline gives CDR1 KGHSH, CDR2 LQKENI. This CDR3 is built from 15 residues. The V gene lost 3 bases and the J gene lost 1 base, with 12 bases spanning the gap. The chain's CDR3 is CASSPRGGPNTEAFF. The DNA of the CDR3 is TGTGCCAGCTCACCCCGCGGGGGGCCGAACACTGAAGCTTTCTTT.

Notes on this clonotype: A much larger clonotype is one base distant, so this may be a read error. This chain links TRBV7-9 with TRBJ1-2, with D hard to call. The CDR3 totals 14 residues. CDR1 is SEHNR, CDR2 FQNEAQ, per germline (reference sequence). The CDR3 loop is CAGSFGSANYGYTF. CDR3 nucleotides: TGTGCCGGCAGCTTCGGATCCGCTAACTATGGCTACACCTTC.

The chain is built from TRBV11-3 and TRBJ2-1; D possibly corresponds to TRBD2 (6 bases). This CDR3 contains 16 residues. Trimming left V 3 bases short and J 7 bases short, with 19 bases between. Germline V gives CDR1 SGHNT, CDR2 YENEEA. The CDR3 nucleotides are TGTGCCAGCAGCTTCGGGAATCTAGCGTTCGGGAATGAGCAGTTCTTC. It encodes CASSFGNLAFGNEQFF.

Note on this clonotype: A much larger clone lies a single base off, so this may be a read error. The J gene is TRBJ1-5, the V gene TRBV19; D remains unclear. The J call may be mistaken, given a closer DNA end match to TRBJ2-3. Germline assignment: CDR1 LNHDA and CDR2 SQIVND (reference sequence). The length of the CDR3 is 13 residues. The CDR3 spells CASSTEGNQPQYF. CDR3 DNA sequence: TGTGCCAGTAGCACAGAAGGCAATCAGCCCCAGTATTTT.

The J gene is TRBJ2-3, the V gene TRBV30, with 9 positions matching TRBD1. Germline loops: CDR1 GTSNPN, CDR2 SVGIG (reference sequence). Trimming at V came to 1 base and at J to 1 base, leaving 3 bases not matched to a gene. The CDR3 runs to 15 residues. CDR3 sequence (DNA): TGTGCCTGGAGTGAGAGACAGGGGGGCACAGATACGCAGTATTTT. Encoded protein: CAWSERQGGTDTQYF.

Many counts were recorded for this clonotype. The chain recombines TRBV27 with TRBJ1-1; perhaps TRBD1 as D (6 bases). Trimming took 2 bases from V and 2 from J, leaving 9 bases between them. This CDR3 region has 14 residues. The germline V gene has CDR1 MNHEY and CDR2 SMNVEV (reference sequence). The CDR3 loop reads CASSLQGINTEAFF. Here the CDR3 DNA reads TGTGCCAGCAGTTTACAGGGGATAAACACTGAAGCTTTCTTT.

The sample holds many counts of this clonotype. The DNA for the CDR3 is TGTGCCAGCAGCTCCCTCGGGGGAGGGGGCTACGAGCAGTACTTC. This gives the protein CASSSLGGGGYEQYF. J is TRBJ2-7 and V is TRBV7-9; weak D call: TRBD2 (7 bases). Trimming shortened V by 4 bases and J by 3 bases, and 16 bases separated the two germline ends. There are 15 residues in the CDR3. CDR1 is SEHNR and CDR2 is FQNEAQ in the germline V gene (reference sequence).

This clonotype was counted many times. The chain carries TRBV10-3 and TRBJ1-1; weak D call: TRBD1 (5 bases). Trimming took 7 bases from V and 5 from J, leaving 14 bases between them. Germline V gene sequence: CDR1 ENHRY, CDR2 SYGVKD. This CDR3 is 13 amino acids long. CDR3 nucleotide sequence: TGTGCCATCAACTCGGGGGTAGAGACTGAAGCTTTCTTT. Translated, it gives CAINSGVETEAFF.

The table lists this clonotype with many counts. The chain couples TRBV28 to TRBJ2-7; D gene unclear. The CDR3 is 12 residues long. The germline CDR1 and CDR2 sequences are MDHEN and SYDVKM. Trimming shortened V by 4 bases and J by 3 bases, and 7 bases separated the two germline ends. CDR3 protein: CASSWASYEQYF. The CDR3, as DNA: TGTGCCAGCAGTTGGGCAAGCTACGAGCAGTACTTC.

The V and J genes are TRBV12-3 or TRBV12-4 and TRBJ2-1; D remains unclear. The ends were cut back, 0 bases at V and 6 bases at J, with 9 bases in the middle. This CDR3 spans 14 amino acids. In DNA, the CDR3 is TGTGCCAGCAGTTTAGCTGGCCCTCGCAATGAGCAGTTCTTC. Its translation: CASSLAGPRNEQFF.

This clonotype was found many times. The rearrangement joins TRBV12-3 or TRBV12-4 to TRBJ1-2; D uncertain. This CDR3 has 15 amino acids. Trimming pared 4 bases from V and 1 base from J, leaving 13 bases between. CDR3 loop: CASSSREIFNYGYTF. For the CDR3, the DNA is TGTGCCAGCAGTTCCCGGGAGATCTTTAACTATGGCTACACCTTC.